These T cell receptor beta chains were read from a single sample in a study of blood T cell repertoires in COVID-19. Method: immunoSEQ multiplex PCR; TCRdb's copy keeps in-frame clones and lacks some. The sample holds tens of thousands of clones, roughly 87% seen once. Material: peripheral blood. Receptor source: a woman between 45 and 65 years old with acute or convalescent COVID-19. CDR3s include the opening cysteine and the closing phenylalanine or tryptophan. The D gene is left open where the match is weak. For some rows the clone size is stated as once, few or many, or as a class when expanded; others skip it.

V	D	J	size	DNA	CDR3
TRBV29-1	TRBD1	TRBJ1-1	NA	TGCAGCGGCCACACAGGGGACGACACTGAAGCTTTCTTT	CSGHTGDDTEAFF
TRBV9	TRBD2	TRBJ2-3	NA	TGTGCCAGCAGCGCCTTCGGGGGGGGCACAGATACGCAGTATTTT	CASSAFGGGTDTQYF
TRBV28	NA	TRBJ2-5	NA	TGTGCCACCTACCCAGGGTTCGGGGAGACCCAGTACTTC	CATYPGFGETQYF
TRBV28	NA	TRBJ1-1	NA	TGTGCCAGCAGTTTACCCGACAGGGAAGCTTTCTTT	CASSLPDREAFF
TRBV7-3	NA	TRBJ2-1	NA	TGTGCCAGCAGCTTAGGGGCCGCCTCCTACAATGAGCAGTTCTTC	CASSLGAASYNEQFF
TRBV18	NA	TRBJ2-7	once	TGTGCCAGCTCACCTATTAGCTCCTACGAGCAGTACTTC	CASSPISSYEQYF
TRBV19	TRBD1	TRBJ1-4	NA	TGTGCCAGTAGCCGACAGGGTCAGAGTGAAAAACTGTTTTTT	CASSRQGQSEKLFF
TRBV7-2	NA	TRBJ1-1	NA	TGTGCCAGCAGCTTAGACAGGAGCACTGAAGCTTTCTTT	CASSLDRSTEAFF
TRBV10-2	NA	TRBJ2-5	NA	TGCGCCAGCAGGTCTGGCGGCCAAGAGACCCAGTACTTC	CASRSGGQETQYF
TRBV19	TRBD1	TRBJ1-4	few	TGTGCCAGTAGGGAGGGACAGGGTGCTGAAAAACTGTTTTTT	CASREGQGAEKLFF
TRBV6-5	TRBD1	TRBJ2-7	NA	TGTGCCAGCCGAGCCGGGACAGGGACCCCCTACGAGCAGTACTTC	CASRAGTGTPYEQYF
TRBV7-9	NA	TRBJ2-7	NA	TGTGCCAGCAGCCCTATAGGATGGGGCGGGGGCCGGTACGAGCAGTACTTC	CASSPIGWGGGRYEQYF
TRBV9	NA	TRBJ2-3	NA	TGTGCCAGCAGCGGGGCCATAACAGATACGCAGTATTTT	CASSGAITDTQYF
TRBV29-1	TRBD1	TRBJ2-7	once	TGCAGCGTTAAAGTTACCGGACAGGGATACGAGCAGTACTTC	CSVKVTGQGYEQYF
TRBV9	NA	TRBJ2-3	NA	TGTGCCAGCAGCGGACAGGTTAGCACAGATACGCAGTATTTT	CASSGQVSTDTQYF
TRBV18	NA	TRBJ2-1	NA	TGTGCCAGCTCACCAGGCCGTGGGGGGGCTGGCTACAATGAGCAGTTCTTC	CASSPGRGGAGYNEQFF
TRBV19	TRBD2	TRBJ2-3	NA	TGTGCCAGTAGTAGCGGGGGGGGCCTTCGCACAGATACGCAGTATTTT	CASSSGGGLRTDTQYF
TRBV6-5	TRBD1	TRBJ1-1	NA	TGTGCCAGCAGCGGCCGGGACAGGGGGCTTACTGAAGCTTTCTTT	CASSGRDRGLTEAFF
TRBV7-3	TRBD1	TRBJ1-2	NA	TGTGCCAGCAGCTCCCGGACAGGGTTGAGCTATGGCTACACCTTC	CASSSRTGLSYGYTF
TRBV4-1	TRBD2	TRBJ2-2	NA	TGCGCCAGCAGCCCAGGCCGAGCTAGCGGATTCGGGGAGCTGTTTTTT	CASSPGRASGFGELFF
TRBV30	NA	TRBJ1-1	NA	TGTGCCTGGAAAGTAGCCTCGGGCACTGAAGCTTTCTTT	CAWKVASGTEAFF
TRBV25-1	TRBD1	TRBJ1-1	NA	TGTGCCAGCAGTGTCCTACAGGGGGCCGAGGCCACTGAAGCTTTCTTT	CASSVLQGAEATEAFF
TRBV12-3/TRBV12-4	NA	TRBJ1-2	NA	TGTGCCAGCAGTCTCTACCCGGGCTACACCTTC	CASSLYPGYTF